This TCR beta chain was observed in a study of PD-L1 blockade in urothelial cancer. Measured with immunoSEQ multiplex PCR; TCRdb has only the in-frame clones, and not every one. The sample holds 100,000 or so clones, approximately 85% seen once. Germline loops: CDR1 LNHDA, CDR2 SQIVND (reference sequence). J lost 3 bases, V lost 6 bases, and 9 bases had no gene match. The CDR3 sequence is 15 residues long. The study enrolled patients with locally advanced or metastatic urothelial carcinoma. Specimen: PBMCs, collected around atezolizumab (anti-PD-L1) treatment. The clonotype comes from a man between 50 and 59 years old with urothelial cancer. The chain employs TRBV19 and TRBJ2-7, with 9 bases identical to TRBD1. CDR3 nucleotide sequence: TGTGCCAGTAGCATAACGGGACAGGGTGTCTACGAGCAGTACTTC. Residues: CASSITGQGVYEQYF.